These T cell receptor beta chains were read from a single sample in a study of CD8 T cells in Susac syndrome. One entry per CDR3 protein results from TCRdb running MiXCR on the immunoSEQ multiplex PCR reads. Altogether some 190,000 distinct CDR3 sequences are present, approximately 94% being singletons, with the ten largest covering around 0.096%. Sequencing used CD4+ T cells from PBMCs. These receptors all stem from a human donor in good health. CDR3s include the opening cysteine and the closing phenylalanine or tryptophan. A D gene is named only where the DNA matches it firmly. The size of a clone is reported for some rows only, either as once, few or many, or as a class for expanded clones.

>TRBJ2-1|TRBV6-1|13|-|-
TGTGCCAGCAGCCTTGGGACTTACAATGAGCAGTTCTTC
CASSLGTYNEQFF
>TRBJ2-3|TRBV18|17|TRBD2|-
TGTGCCAGCTCACCCCCTTCCGGGGGGGCCAAGGCAGATACGCAGTATTTT
CASSPPSGGAKADTQYF
>TRBJ1-6|TRBV6-1|14|-|-
TGTGCCAGCGGGGCCGGAGTAGGGGCAAGGTCCCTCCACTTT
CASGAGVGARSLHF
>TRBJ1-2|TRBV6-6|12|-|-
TGTGCCGCATGGTCCGGGGGGTATGGCTACACCTTC
CAAWSGGYGYTF
>TRBJ2-6|TRBV28|16|-|-
TGTGCCAGCAGTTCCTTTTCTCCTTCTGGGGCCAACGTCCTGACTTTC
CASSSFSPSGANVLTF
>TRBJ1-2|TRBV12-3/TRBV12-4|13|TRBD1|-
TGTGCCAGCAGTTCCCGGATACCGGGACAGGCGTTCTTC
CASSSRIPGQAFF
>TRBJ1-2|TRBV28|15|TRBD1|-
TGTGCCACCTCTCCAAAGGACAGGGCTCCCTATGGCTACACCTTC
CATSPKDRAPYGYTF
>TRBJ2-6|TRBV9|14|-|-
TGTGCCAGCAGCTGGGACTCTGGGGCCAACGTCCTGACTTTC
CASSWDSGANVLTF
>TRBJ1-2|TRBV28|14|-|once
TGTGCCAGCAGCACCCCCGGTATGGACGGTGGCTACACCTTC
CASSTPGMDGGYTF
>TRBJ1-1|TRBV4-3|14|TRBD1|-
TGCGCCAGCAGCCAACATACAGGGGGAGGTGAAGCTTTCTTT
CASSQHTGGGEAFF
>TRBJ2-2|TRBV20-1|15|-|-
TGCAGTGCCCCGGTAGCACGATCGAACACCGGGGAGCTGTTTTTT
CSAPVARSNTGELFF
>TRBJ1-6|TRBV25-1|13|-|-
TGTGCCAGCAGTGCCACTATTAATTCACCCCTCCACTTT
CASSATINSPLHF